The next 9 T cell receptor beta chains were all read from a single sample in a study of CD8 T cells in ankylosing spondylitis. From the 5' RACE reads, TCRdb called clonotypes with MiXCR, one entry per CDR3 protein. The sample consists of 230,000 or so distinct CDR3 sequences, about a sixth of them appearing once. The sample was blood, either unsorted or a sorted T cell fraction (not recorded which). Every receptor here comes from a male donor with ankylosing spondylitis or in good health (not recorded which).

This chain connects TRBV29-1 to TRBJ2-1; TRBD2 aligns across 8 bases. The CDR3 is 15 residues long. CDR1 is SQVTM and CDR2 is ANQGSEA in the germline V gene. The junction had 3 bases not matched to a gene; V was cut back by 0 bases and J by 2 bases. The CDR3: CSVEDAGGPYNEQFF. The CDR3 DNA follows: TGCAGCGTTGAAGATGCGGGAGGCCCCTACAATGAGCAGTTCTTC.

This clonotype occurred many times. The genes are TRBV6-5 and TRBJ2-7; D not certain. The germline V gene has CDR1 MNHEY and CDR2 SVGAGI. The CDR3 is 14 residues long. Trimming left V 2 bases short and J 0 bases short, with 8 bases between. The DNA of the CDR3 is TGTGCCAGCAGTTACGGTGGGATCTCCTACGAGCAGTACTTC. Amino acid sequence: CASSYGGISYEQYF.

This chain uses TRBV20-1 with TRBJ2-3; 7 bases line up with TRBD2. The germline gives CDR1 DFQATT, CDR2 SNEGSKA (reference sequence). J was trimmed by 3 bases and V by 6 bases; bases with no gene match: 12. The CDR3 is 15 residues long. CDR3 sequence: CSALEWRERTDTQYF. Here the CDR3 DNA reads TGCAGTGCGCTAGAATGGCGGGAGAGGACAGATACGCAGTATTTT.

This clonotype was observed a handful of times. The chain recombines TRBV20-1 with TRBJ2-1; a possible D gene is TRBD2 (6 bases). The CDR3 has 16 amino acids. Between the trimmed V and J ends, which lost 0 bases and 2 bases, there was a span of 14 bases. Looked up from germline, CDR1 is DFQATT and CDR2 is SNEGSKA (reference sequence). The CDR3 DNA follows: TGCAGTGCTAGAGATGGGGTGGAGGGAGCCTACAATGAGCAGTTCTTC. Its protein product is CSARDGVEGAYNEQFF.

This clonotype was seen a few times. The CDR3 coding sequence is TGTGCCAGCAGCTTGGAGGGGGGCAATCAGCCCCAGCATTTT. Its translation is CASSLEGGNQPQHF. The V and J genes are TRBV5-5 and TRBJ1-5, with a possible D match to TRBD1 (6 bases). Germline CDR1 is SGHKS and CDR2 is YYEKEE (reference sequence). CDR3 length equals 14 residues. Trimming took 0 bases from V and 2 from J, leaving 6 bases between them.

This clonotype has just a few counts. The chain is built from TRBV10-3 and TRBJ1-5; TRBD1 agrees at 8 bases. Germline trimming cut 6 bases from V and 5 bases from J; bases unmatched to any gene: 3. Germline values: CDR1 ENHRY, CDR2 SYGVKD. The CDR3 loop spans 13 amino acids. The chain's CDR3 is CAIRTGEDQPQHF. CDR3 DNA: TGTGCCATCAGGACAGGGGAGGATCAGCCCCAGCATTTT.

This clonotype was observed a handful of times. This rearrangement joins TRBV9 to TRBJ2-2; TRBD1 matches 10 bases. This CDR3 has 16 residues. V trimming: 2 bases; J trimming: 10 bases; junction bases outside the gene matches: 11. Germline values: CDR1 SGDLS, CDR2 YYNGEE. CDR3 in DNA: TGTGCCAGCAGCGTTCCGGGACAGGGGAGGCTCGCGGAGCTGTTTTTT. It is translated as CASSVPGQGRLAELFF.

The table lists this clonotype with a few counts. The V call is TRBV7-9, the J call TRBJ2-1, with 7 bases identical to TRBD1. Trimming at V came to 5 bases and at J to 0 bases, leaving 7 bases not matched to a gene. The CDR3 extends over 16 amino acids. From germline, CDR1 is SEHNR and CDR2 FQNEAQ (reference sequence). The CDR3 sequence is CASSPGTASSYNEQFF. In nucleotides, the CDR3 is TGTGCCAGCAGCCCCGGGACAGCTAGCTCCTACAATGAGCAGTTCTTC.

CDR3 sequence: CASSPGTGLSRGTGELFF. In DNA, the CDR3 is TGTGCCAGCAGCCCCGGGACAGGGCTATCCCGAGGGACCGGGGAGCTGTTTTTT. V usage is TRBV4-2 and J usage is TRBJ2-2; TRBD1 agrees at 9 bases. The CDR3 length is 18 residues. Germline loops: CDR1 LGHNA, CDR2 YNFKEQ. V was pared by 4 bases and J by 5 bases, with 14 bases of the junction left unmatched.